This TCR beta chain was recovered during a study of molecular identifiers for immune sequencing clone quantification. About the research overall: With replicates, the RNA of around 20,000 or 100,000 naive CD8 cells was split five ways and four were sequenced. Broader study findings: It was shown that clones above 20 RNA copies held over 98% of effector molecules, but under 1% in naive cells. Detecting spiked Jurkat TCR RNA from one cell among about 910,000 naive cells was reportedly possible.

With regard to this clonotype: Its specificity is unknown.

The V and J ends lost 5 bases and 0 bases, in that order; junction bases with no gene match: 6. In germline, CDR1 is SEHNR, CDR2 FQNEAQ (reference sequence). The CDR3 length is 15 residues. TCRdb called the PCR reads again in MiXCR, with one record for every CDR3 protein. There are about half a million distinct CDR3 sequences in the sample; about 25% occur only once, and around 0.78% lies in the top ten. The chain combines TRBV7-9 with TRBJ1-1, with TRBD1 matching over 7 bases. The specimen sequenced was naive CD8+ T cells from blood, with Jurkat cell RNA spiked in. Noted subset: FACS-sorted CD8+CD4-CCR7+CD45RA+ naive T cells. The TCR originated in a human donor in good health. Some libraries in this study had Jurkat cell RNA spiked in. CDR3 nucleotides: TGTGCCAGCAGCCGGGACAGCCAGATGAACACTGAAGCTTTCTTT. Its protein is CASSRDSQMNTEAFF.